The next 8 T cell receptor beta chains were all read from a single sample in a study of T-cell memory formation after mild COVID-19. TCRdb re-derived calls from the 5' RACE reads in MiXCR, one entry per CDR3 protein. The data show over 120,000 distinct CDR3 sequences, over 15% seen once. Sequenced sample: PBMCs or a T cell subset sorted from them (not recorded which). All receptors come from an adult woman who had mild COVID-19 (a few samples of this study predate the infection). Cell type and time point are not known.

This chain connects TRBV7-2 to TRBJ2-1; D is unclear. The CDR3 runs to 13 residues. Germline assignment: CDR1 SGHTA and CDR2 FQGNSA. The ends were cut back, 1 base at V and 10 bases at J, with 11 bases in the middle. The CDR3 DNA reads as TGTGCCAGCAGCTTAGGGCCGGTGGTCGAGCAGTTCTTC. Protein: CASSLGPVVEQFF.

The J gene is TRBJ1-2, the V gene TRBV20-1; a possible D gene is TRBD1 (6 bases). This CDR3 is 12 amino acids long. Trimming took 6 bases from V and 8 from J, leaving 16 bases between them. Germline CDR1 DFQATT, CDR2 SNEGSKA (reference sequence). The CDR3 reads CSATGGWDGYTF. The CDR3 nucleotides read TGCAGTGCCACCGGGGGCTGGGACGGCTACACCTTC.

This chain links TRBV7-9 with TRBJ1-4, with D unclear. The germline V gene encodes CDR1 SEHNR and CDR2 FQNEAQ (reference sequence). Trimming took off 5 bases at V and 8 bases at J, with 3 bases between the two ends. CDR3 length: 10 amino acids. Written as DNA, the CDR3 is TGTGCCAGCAGCGACGAAAAACTGTTTTTT. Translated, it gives CASSDEKLFF. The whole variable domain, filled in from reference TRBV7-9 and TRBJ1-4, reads DTGVSQNPRHKITKRGQNVTFRCDPISEHNRLYWYRQTLGQGPEFLTYFQNEAQLEKSRLLSDRFSAERPKGSFSTLEIQRTEQGDSAMYLCASSDEKLFFGSGTQLSVL.

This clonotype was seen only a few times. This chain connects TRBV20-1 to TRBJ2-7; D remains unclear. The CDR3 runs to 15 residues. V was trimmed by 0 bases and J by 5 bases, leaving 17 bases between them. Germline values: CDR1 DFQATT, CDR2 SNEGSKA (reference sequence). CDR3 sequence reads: CSARDASLPANEQYF. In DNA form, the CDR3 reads TGCAGTGCTAGAGATGCTTCTCTCCCGGCTAACGAGCAGTACTTC.

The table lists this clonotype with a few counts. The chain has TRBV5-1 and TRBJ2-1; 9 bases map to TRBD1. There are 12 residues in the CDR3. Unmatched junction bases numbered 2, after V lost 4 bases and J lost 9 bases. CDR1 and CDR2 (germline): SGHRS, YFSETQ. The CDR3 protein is CASSHRGLEQFF. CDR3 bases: TGCGCCAGCAGCCACAGGGGGCTTGAGCAGTTCTTC.

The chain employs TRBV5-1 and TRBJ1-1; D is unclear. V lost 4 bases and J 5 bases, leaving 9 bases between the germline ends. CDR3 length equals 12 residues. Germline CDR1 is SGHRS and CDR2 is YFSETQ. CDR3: CASSRTGTEAFF. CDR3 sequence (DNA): TGCGCCAGCAGCCGGACGGGAACTGAAGCTTTCTTT.

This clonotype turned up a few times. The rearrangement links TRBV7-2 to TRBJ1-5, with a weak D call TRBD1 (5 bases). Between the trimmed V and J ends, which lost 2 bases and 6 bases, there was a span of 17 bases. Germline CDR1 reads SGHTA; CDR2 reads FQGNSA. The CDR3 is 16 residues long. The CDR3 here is CASSLMRWGVSQPQHF. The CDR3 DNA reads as TGTGCCAGCAGCTTAATGAGGTGGGGGGTCAGTCAGCCCCAGCATTTT.

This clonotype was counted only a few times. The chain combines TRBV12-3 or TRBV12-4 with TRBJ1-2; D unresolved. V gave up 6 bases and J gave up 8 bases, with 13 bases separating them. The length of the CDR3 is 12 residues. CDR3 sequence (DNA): TGTGCCAGCAGCACCCAACAACAAGGCTACACCTTC. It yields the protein CASSTQQQGYTF.